These T cell receptor beta chains were read from a single sample in a study of shared clonotypes between healthy human individuals. Clones were read by immunoSEQ multiplex PCR, and TCRdb kept only the in-frame ones, dropping some. The sample holds about 2.1 million clones, roughly 95% seen once. Material for sequencing was naive CD8+ T cells from PBMCs. The source is a young man in good health. Some clones in this sample may be carry-over from other donors' samples. The CDR3 runs from the conserved cysteine through the conserved F or W. The D gene is left open where the match is weak. Not every row has a clone size; where given, it reads once, few, many or a size class.

cdr3_nt: TGCGCCAGCAGCCAAGTACAGCGTAACTATGGCTACACCTTC
cdr3_aa: CASSQVQRNYGYTF
d_call: -
clone_size: -
cdr3_length: 14
j_call: TRBJ1-2
v_call: TRBV4-1

cdr3_nt: TGCGCCAGCAGCTACGATATGGGACAGGGGGATTGGTATGGCTACACCTTC
cdr3_aa: CASSYDMGQGDWYGYTF
d_call: TRBD1
clone_size: -
cdr3_length: 17
j_call: TRBJ1-2
v_call: TRBV5-1

cdr3_nt: TGTGCCAGCAGTGAAAAAGCGGGGTCCTACAATGAGCAGTTCTTC
cdr3_aa: CASSEKAGSYNEQFF
d_call: TRBD2
clone_size: -
cdr3_length: 15
j_call: TRBJ2-1
v_call: TRBV2

cdr3_nt: TGTGCCAGCAGCTTAGGGCCGGCAGATACGCAGTATTTT
cdr3_aa: CASSLGPADTQYF
d_call: -
clone_size: -
cdr3_length: 13
j_call: TRBJ2-3
v_call: TRBV9

cdr3_nt: TGCGCCAGCAGCTTGGTTTTGGACAGGGGAGGCGAGCAGTACTTC
cdr3_aa: CASSLVLDRGGEQYF
d_call: TRBD1
clone_size: -
cdr3_length: 15
j_call: TRBJ2-7
v_call: TRBV5-1

cdr3_nt: TGTGCCAGCAGTTTATCCGTAATAGGGGGATCAGTAACTGAAGCTTTCTTT
cdr3_aa: CASSLSVIGGSVTEAFF
d_call: -
clone_size: -
cdr3_length: 17
j_call: TRBJ1-1
v_call: TRBV28

cdr3_nt: TGTGCCAGCAGCTCCGGGGACACCATATATTTT
cdr3_aa: CASSSGDTIYF
d_call: -
clone_size: -
cdr3_length: 11
j_call: TRBJ1-3
v_call: TRBV7-3

cdr3_nt: TGCGCCAGCAGCCGTGGGGGGATTAACGAGCAGTACTTC
cdr3_aa: CASSRGGINEQYF
d_call: -
clone_size: -
cdr3_length: 13
j_call: TRBJ2-7
v_call: TRBV5-1

cdr3_nt: TGTGCCAGCAGTGAAGCTTGGGGGAACACTGAAGCTTTCTTT
cdr3_aa: CASSEAWGNTEAFF
d_call: -
clone_size: -
cdr3_length: 14
j_call: TRBJ1-1
v_call: TRBV6-1

cdr3_nt: TGTGCCAGCAGTGAACGGACAGGGTATAACTATGGCTACACCTTC
cdr3_aa: CASSERTGYNYGYTF
d_call: TRBD1
clone_size: -
cdr3_length: 15
j_call: TRBJ1-2
v_call: TRBV28

cdr3_nt: TGCGCCAGCAGCTTGGAGGTGGCAGGGGAGCTGTTTTTT
cdr3_aa: CASSLEVAGELFF
d_call: -
clone_size: -
cdr3_length: 13
j_call: TRBJ2-2
v_call: TRBV5-1

cdr3_nt: TGTGCCAGCAGTGAGCCGGGGGCAACCTACGAGCAGTACTTC
cdr3_aa: CASSEPGATYEQYF
d_call: -
clone_size: -
cdr3_length: 14
j_call: TRBJ2-7
v_call: TRBV2

cdr3_nt: TGTGCCAGTAGTAGGACAGGGCTGAATGAGCAGTTCTTC
cdr3_aa: CASSRTGLNEQFF
d_call: TRBD1
clone_size: -
cdr3_length: 13
j_call: TRBJ2-1
v_call: TRBV19

cdr3_nt: TGTGCCAGCAGTTCGAACTACGAGCAGTACTTC
cdr3_aa: CASSSNYEQYF
d_call: -
clone_size: -
cdr3_length: 11
j_call: TRBJ2-7
v_call: TRBV28

cdr3_nt: TGCAGCGTACAGGGCCCCCATGGCTACACCTTC
cdr3_aa: CSVQGPHGYTF
d_call: -
clone_size: -
cdr3_length: 11
j_call: TRBJ1-2
v_call: TRBV29-1

cdr3_nt: TGTGCCAGCAGCACAGCGGGAGGGGCCTACGAGCAGTACTTC
cdr3_aa: CASSTAGGAYEQYF
d_call: TRBD2
clone_size: -
cdr3_length: 14
j_call: TRBJ2-7
v_call: TRBV9

cdr3_nt: TGTGCCAGCAGTGACCCCGGGACAGGGCTTGGCTACACCTTC
cdr3_aa: CASSDPGTGLGYTF
d_call: TRBD1
clone_size: once
cdr3_length: 14
j_call: TRBJ1-2
v_call: TRBV6-4

cdr3_nt: TGTGCCAGCAGTTACCGACAGGGTTGGAATGAGCAGTTCTTC
cdr3_aa: CASSYRQGWNEQFF
d_call: TRBD1
clone_size: -
cdr3_length: 14
j_call: TRBJ2-1
v_call: TRBV6-5

cdr3_nt: TGTGCCAGCAGCTTAGATGGGACTAGCTCCAATGAGCAGTTCTTC
cdr3_aa: CASSLDGTSSNEQFF
d_call: TRBD2
clone_size: -
cdr3_length: 15
j_call: TRBJ2-1
v_call: TRBV7-8

cdr3_nt: TGTGCCAGCAGCTTAGCGGGACGTGAGATTGGCTACACCTTC
cdr3_aa: CASSLAGREIGYTF
d_call: -
clone_size: -
cdr3_length: 14
j_call: TRBJ1-2
v_call: TRBV13

cdr3_nt: TGTGCCAGCAGCCTCCAGGGTTGGGGAACTGAAGCTTTCTTT
cdr3_aa: CASSLQGWGTEAFF
d_call: -
clone_size: few
cdr3_length: 14
j_call: TRBJ1-1
v_call: TRBV6-5

cdr3_nt: TGTGCCAGCAACGACCTGGGGCCTACAAAAGAGACCCAGTACTTC
cdr3_aa: CASNDLGPTKETQYF
d_call: -
clone_size: -
cdr3_length: 15
j_call: TRBJ2-5
v_call: TRBV7-9

cdr3_nt: TGTGCCAGCAGTGAATTGCGCTCTGGGGCCAACGTCCTGACTTTC
cdr3_aa: CASSELRSGANVLTF
d_call: -
clone_size: -
cdr3_length: 15
j_call: TRBJ2-6
v_call: TRBV25-1

cdr3_nt: TGTGCCAGCAGCCGGGGGGCGTACACCGGGGAGCTGTTTTTT
cdr3_aa: CASSRGAYTGELFF
d_call: -
clone_size: -
cdr3_length: 14
j_call: TRBJ2-2
v_call: TRBV7-2

cdr3_nt: TGTGCCAGCAGTTTGGTCGGAATAGCCGAAGCTTTCTTT
cdr3_aa: CASSLVGIAEAFF
d_call: -
clone_size: -
cdr3_length: 13
j_call: TRBJ1-1
v_call: TRBV28

cdr3_nt: TGTGCCAGCAGCTTGGCCTACAGCTCCTACGAGCAGTACTTC
cdr3_aa: CASSLAYSSYEQYF
d_call: -
clone_size: -
cdr3_length: 14
j_call: TRBJ2-7
v_call: TRBV5-4

cdr3_nt: TGTGCCAGCAGCTTAGATCGGAACACTGAAGCTTTCTTT
cdr3_aa: CASSLDRNTEAFF
d_call: -
clone_size: -
cdr3_length: 13
j_call: TRBJ1-1
v_call: TRBV7-9

cdr3_nt: TGTGCCAGCAGCCGCCGGGACACTTACGAGCAGTACTTC
cdr3_aa: CASSRRDTYEQYF
d_call: -
clone_size: -
cdr3_length: 13
j_call: TRBJ2-7
v_call: TRBV7-9

cdr3_nt: TGTGCCAGCAGTTTTGAGCAGCCCCAGCATTTT
cdr3_aa: CASSFEQPQHF
d_call: -
clone_size: -
cdr3_length: 11
j_call: TRBJ1-5
v_call: TRBV28

cdr3_nt: TGTGCCAGCAGCCGTAACGATGGGCGGGAGGGGACCGGGGAGCTGTTTTTT
cdr3_aa: CASSRNDGREGTGELFF
d_call: TRBD2
clone_size: once
cdr3_length: 17
j_call: TRBJ2-2
v_call: TRBV7-6

cdr3_nt: TGTGCCAGCAGTCCCCGGAACTATGGCTACACCTTC
cdr3_aa: CASSPRNYGYTF
d_call: -
clone_size: -
cdr3_length: 12
j_call: TRBJ1-2
v_call: TRBV7-2

cdr3_nt: TGTGCCAGCAGGGGCGGGGATGTGCGGGCCAACGTCCTGACTTTC
cdr3_aa: CASRGGDVRANVLTF
d_call: -
clone_size: once
cdr3_length: 15
j_call: TRBJ2-6
v_call: TRBV9

cdr3_nt: TGTGCCAGCAGTGGGTTGATTAACTGGAATACGCAGTATTTT
cdr3_aa: CASSGLINWNTQYF
d_call: -
clone_size: -
cdr3_length: 14
j_call: TRBJ2-3
v_call: TRBV27

cdr3_nt: TGCGCCAGCAGCCAAGATTTGGTGGACAGGTGGGGCGATACGCAGTATTTT
cdr3_aa: CASSQDLVDRWGDTQYF
d_call: TRBD1
clone_size: once
cdr3_length: 17
j_call: TRBJ2-3
v_call: TRBV4-1

cdr3_nt: TGTGCCAGCACCGGATTAGCGGGCCGCACAGATACGCAGTATTTT
cdr3_aa: CASTGLAGRTDTQYF
d_call: TRBD2
clone_size: -
cdr3_length: 15
j_call: TRBJ2-3
v_call: TRBV7-9

cdr3_nt: TGCGCCAGCAGCTTGGGACAGGGGATCACCGGGGAGCTGTTTTTT
cdr3_aa: CASSLGQGITGELFF
d_call: TRBD1
clone_size: -
cdr3_length: 15
j_call: TRBJ2-2
v_call: TRBV5-1

cdr3_nt: TGTGCCAGCAGCCCCCCGTTTTCTAGCGGGAGGGCCCTCGAGCAGTTCTTC
cdr3_aa: CASSPPFSSGRALEQFF
d_call: TRBD2
clone_size: -
cdr3_length: 17
j_call: TRBJ2-1
v_call: TRBV7-9

cdr3_nt: TGTGCCACCAGCAGGGGGGTCGGGGGCGTCGCCTACGAGCAGTACTTC
cdr3_aa: CATSRGVGGVAYEQYF
d_call: -
clone_size: -
cdr3_length: 16
j_call: TRBJ2-7
v_call: TRBV15

cdr3_nt: TGTGCCAGCAGTGAAGCCCGGGACAGGGGTCCCTACGAGCAGTACTTC
cdr3_aa: CASSEARDRGPYEQYF
d_call: TRBD1
clone_size: once
cdr3_length: 16
j_call: TRBJ2-7
v_call: TRBV6-1

cdr3_nt: TGTGCCAGCTCACCAGTTCGGCGGACCTACGAGCAGTACTTC
cdr3_aa: CASSPVRRTYEQYF
d_call: -
clone_size: -
cdr3_length: 14
j_call: TRBJ2-7
v_call: TRBV18

cdr3_nt: TGTGCCAGCAGTCCCAACAGGGGGGGTGGCGAGCAGTACTTC
cdr3_aa: CASSPNRGGGEQYF
d_call: -
clone_size: -
cdr3_length: 14
j_call: TRBJ2-7
v_call: TRBV27

cdr3_nt: TGTGCCTGGAGTGCCCTTCCGGGGACCCAGTACTTC
cdr3_aa: CAWSALPGTQYF
d_call: -
clone_size: -
cdr3_length: 12
j_call: TRBJ2-5
v_call: TRBV30

cdr3_nt: TGCAGTGCCCGGTGGGCAGATGGCTACACCTTC
cdr3_aa: CSARWADGYTF
d_call: -
clone_size: -
cdr3_length: 11
j_call: TRBJ1-2
v_call: TRBV20-1

cdr3_nt: TGTGCCAGCTCCTCCGGGACAGGGGGCTGGAGCAATCAGCCCCAGCATTTT
cdr3_aa: CASSSGTGGWSNQPQHF
d_call: TRBD1
clone_size: -
cdr3_length: 17
j_call: TRBJ1-5
v_call: TRBV27

cdr3_nt: TGTGCCAGCAGTTTATCAGGGGTCACTGAAGCTTTCTTT
cdr3_aa: CASSLSGVTEAFF
d_call: -
clone_size: -
cdr3_length: 13
j_call: TRBJ1-1
v_call: TRBV28

cdr3_nt: TGTGCCAGCAGTTCCCGAGATCCGGGGCCCCAGCATTTT
cdr3_aa: CASSSRDPGPQHF
d_call: -
clone_size: -
cdr3_length: 13
j_call: TRBJ1-5
v_call: TRBV6-5

cdr3_nt: TGCGCCAGCAGCCGCCACCCGGCGACTAGCGGGAGGGTGCTAAACACCGGGGAGCTGTTTTTT
cdr3_aa: CASSRHPATSGRVLNTGELFF
d_call: TRBD2
clone_size: -
cdr3_length: 21
j_call: TRBJ2-2
v_call: TRBV4-3

cdr3_nt: TGTGCCAGCAGCCATCTTACAGGGATCGAAAAACTGTTTTTT
cdr3_aa: CASSHLTGIEKLFF
d_call: -
clone_size: -
cdr3_length: 14
j_call: TRBJ1-4
v_call: TRBV14

cdr3_nt: TGTGCCAGCAGCTTAGCGGGCAGTGAAGCTTTCTTT
cdr3_aa: CASSLAGSEAFF
d_call: -
clone_size: once
cdr3_length: 12
j_call: TRBJ1-1
v_call: TRBV7-9

cdr3_nt: TGTGCCAGCAGTTACGCGGACAGGCTCAATGAGCAGTTCTTC
cdr3_aa: CASSYADRLNEQFF
d_call: TRBD1
clone_size: -
cdr3_length: 14
j_call: TRBJ2-1
v_call: TRBV6-6

cdr3_nt: TGTGCCAGCAGTTTGAAAGGGGGGGAGAACACTGAAGCTTTCTTT
cdr3_aa: CASSLKGGENTEAFF
d_call: -
clone_size: -
cdr3_length: 15
j_call: TRBJ1-1
v_call: TRBV28

cdr3_nt: TGTGCCAGCAGTCCTAGTTTATTTGAGCAGTTCTTC
cdr3_aa: CASSPSLFEQFF
d_call: -
clone_size: -
cdr3_length: 12
j_call: TRBJ2-1
v_call: TRBV27

cdr3_nt: TGTGCCAGCAGCGTAGGGGACAGCGCGAGCTATGGCTACACCTTC
cdr3_aa: CASSVGDSASYGYTF
d_call: TRBD1
clone_size: -
cdr3_length: 15
j_call: TRBJ1-2
v_call: TRBV9

cdr3_nt: TGTGCCAGCAGCGTAGGCCGTGCTAGCACAGATACGCAGTATTTT
cdr3_aa: CASSVGRASTDTQYF
d_call: -
clone_size: -
cdr3_length: 15
j_call: TRBJ2-3
v_call: TRBV9

cdr3_nt: TGTGCCAGCAGTTACTCGGGAGGCAACAATGAGCAGTTCTTC
cdr3_aa: CASSYSGGNNEQFF
d_call: -
clone_size: -
cdr3_length: 14
j_call: TRBJ2-1
v_call: TRBV6-5

cdr3_nt: TGTGCCAGCAGCTTAGTGACTACGTACAACTACAATGAGCAGTTCTTC
cdr3_aa: CASSLVTTYNYNEQFF
d_call: -
clone_size: -
cdr3_length: 16
j_call: TRBJ2-1
v_call: TRBV11-2

cdr3_nt: TGTGCCAGTAGGTCTAGCGACTCCTCCTACGAGCAGTACTTC
cdr3_aa: CASRSSDSSYEQYF
d_call: -
clone_size: -
cdr3_length: 14
j_call: TRBJ2-7
v_call: TRBV19

cdr3_nt: TGTGCCAGCAGCCTCAGGGACAGTCGAAACGAGCAGTACTTC
cdr3_aa: CASSLRDSRNEQYF
d_call: TRBD1
clone_size: -
cdr3_length: 14
j_call: TRBJ2-7
v_call: TRBV27